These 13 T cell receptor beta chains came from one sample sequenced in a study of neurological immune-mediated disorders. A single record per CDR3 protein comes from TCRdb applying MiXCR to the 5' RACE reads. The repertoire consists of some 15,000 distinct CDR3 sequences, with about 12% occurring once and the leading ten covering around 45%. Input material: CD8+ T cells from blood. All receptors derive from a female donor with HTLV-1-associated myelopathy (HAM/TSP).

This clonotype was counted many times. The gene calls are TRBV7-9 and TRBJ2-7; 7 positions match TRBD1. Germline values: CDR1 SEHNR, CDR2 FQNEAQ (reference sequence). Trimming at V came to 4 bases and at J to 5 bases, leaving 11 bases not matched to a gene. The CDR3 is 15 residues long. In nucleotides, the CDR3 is TGTGCCAGCAGCTCACCGGGACAGCGACGGGACGAGCAGTACTTC. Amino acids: CASSSPGQRRDEQYF.

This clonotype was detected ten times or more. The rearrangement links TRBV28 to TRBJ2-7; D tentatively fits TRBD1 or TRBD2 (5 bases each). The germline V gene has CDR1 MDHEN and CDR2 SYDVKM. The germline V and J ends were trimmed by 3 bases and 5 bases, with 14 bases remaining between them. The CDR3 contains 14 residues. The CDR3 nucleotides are TGTGCCAGCAGTTTGCGCAGGGAGCCAAACGAGCAGTACTTC. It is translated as CASSLRREPNEQYF.

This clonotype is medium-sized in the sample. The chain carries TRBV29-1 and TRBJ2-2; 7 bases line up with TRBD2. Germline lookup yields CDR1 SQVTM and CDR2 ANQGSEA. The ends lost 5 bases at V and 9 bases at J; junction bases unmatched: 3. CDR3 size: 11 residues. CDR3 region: CSVPGGRELFF. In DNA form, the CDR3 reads TGCAGCGTTCCGGGAGGAAGGGAGCTGTTTTTT.

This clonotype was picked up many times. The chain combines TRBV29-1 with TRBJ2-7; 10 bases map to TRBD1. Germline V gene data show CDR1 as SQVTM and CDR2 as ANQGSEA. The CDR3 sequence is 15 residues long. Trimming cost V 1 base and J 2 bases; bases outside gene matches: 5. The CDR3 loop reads CSVEGGDRGTYEQYF. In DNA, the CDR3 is TGCAGCGTTGAAGGTGGGGACAGGGGAACCTACGAGCAGTACTTC.

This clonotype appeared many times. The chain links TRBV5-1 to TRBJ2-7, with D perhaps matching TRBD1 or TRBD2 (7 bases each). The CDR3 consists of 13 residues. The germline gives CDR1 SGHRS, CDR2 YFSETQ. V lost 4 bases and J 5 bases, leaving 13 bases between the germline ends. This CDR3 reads CASSQGGAHEQYF. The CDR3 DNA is TGCGCCAGCAGCCAGGGGGGGGCCCACGAGCAGTACTTC.

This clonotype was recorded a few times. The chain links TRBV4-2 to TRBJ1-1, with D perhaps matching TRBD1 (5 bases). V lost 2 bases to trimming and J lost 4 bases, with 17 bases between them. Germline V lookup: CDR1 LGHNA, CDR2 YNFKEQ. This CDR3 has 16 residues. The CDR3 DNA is TGTGCCAGCAGCCAATGGGGGGACCTGATGGGCACTGAAGCTTTCTTT. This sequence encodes CASSQWGDLMGTEAFF.

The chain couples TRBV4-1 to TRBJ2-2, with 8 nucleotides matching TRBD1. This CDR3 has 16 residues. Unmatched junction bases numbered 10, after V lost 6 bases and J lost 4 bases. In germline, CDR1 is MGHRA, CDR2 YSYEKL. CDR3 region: CASSYTGQVTTGELFF. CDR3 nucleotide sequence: TGCGCCAGCAGTTACACGGGACAGGTCACCACCGGGGAGCTGTTTTTT.

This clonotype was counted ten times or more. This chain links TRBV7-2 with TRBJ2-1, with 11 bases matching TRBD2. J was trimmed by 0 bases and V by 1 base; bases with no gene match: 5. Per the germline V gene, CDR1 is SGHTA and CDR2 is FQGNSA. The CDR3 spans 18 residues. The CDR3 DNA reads TGTGCCAGCAGCTTAGGACTAGCGGGGACTCTCTCCTACAATGAGCAGTTCTTC. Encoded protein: CASSLGLAGTLSYNEQFF.

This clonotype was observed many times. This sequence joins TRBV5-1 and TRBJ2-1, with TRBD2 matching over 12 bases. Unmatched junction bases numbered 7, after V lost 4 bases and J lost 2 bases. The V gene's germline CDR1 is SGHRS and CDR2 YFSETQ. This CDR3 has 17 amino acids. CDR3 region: CASSLPTSGSPYNEQFF. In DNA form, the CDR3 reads TGCGCCAGCAGCCTACCGACTAGCGGGAGCCCCTACAATGAGCAGTTCTTC.

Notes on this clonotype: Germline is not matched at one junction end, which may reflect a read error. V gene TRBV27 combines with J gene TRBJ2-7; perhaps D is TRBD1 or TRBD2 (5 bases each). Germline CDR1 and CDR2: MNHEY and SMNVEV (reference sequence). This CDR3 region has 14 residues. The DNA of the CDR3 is TGTGCCAGCAGTTTTAGGGACCGAAGCTACAAGCAGTACTTC. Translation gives CASSFRDRSYKQYF.

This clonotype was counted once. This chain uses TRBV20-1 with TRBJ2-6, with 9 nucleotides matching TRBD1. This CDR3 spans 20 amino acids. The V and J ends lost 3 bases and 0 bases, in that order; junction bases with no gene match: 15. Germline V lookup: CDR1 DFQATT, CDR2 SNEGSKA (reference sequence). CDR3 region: CSARVPGTGFLNSGANVLTF. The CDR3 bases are TGCAGTGCTAGGGTACCCGGGACAGGGTTCCTTAACTCTGGGGCCAACGTCCTGACTTTC.

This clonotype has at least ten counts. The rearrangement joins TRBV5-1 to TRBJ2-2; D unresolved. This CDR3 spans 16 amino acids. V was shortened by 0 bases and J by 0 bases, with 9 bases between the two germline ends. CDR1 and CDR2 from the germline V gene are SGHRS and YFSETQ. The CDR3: CASSLGAGTNTGELFF. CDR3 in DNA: TGCGCCAGCAGCTTGGGGGCCGGAACGAACACCGGGGAGCTGTTTTTT.

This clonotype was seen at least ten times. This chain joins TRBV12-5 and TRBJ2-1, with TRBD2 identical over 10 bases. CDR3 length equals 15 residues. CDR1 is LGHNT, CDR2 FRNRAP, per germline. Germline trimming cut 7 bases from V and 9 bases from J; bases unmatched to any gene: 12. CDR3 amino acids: CASDPAGGPFSEQFF. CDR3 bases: TGTGCTAGTGACCCAGCGGGAGGGCCTTTTTCTGAGCAGTTCTTC.